This entry features one TCR beta chain sequence. No antigen is known for it. The V segment lost 4 bases and the J segment 10 bases; nucleotides outside the gene matches: 8. The germline V gene has CDR1 SGHRS and CDR2 YFSETQ. The CDR3 extends over 14 amino acids. The data originate from a study of shared clonotypes between healthy human individuals. Profiled with immunoSEQ multiplex PCR; TCRdb holds only in-frame clones, not every one. Of about 2.4 million clones in the sample, 93% were seen once. Overall study results and limits: Compared with memory subsets, naive subsets generally had larger estimated richness. The study found about 5% of naive CD4 clonotypes shared across a handful of donors.

Material: naive CD4+ T cells from PBMCs. Subset: CD45RA+ positively selected. The receptor was derived from a man aged 18 to 29 in good health. Some clones in this sample may be carry-over from other donors' samples. The chain combines TRBV5-1 with TRBJ2-1; 10 bases agree with TRBD2. Written as DNA, the CDR3 is TGCGCCAGCAGCCCTCTAGCGGGAGCGGGAGAGCAGTTCTTC. This gives the protein CASSPLAGAGEQFF.